This is a list of T cell receptor beta chains from one sample in a study of T-cell reconstitution after alpha-beta-depleted transplantation in children. TCRdb re-called the PCR reads through MiXCR, storing one row per CDR3 protein. The data hold hundreds of thousands of distinct CDR3 sequences, with 10% to 15% observed a single time. The starting material was PBMCs, mostly from graft donor cells, obtained 360 days after TCRalphabeta/CD19-depleted stem cell transplant. The receptor set was obtained from a male patient between 5 and 17 years old who had a stem cell transplant for acute myeloid leukemia, so the T cells may come from the graft donor. CDR3s include the opening cysteine and the closing phenylalanine or tryptophan. A D gene is named only where the DNA matches it firmly.

j_call	v_call	d_call	cdr3_aa
TRBJ2-1	TRBV28	.	CASSLIADEQFF
TRBJ2-7	TRBV27	.	CASRLGGLPYEQYF
TRBJ2-7	TRBV20-1	TRBD1	CSARDYGDRGPSYEQYF
TRBJ2-6	TRBV24-1	.	CATSDPKGTDSGANVLTF
TRBJ1-1	TRBV28	.	CASSFWGRDTEAFF
TRBJ2-2	TRBV20-1	.	CSAEWVGELFF
TRBJ2-3	TRBV29-1	.	CSVVIDTQYF
TRBJ2-5	TRBV6-2/TRBV6-3	.	CASSGVRETQYF
TRBJ1-5	TRBV6-5	.	CASSYRGTSNQPQHF
TRBJ2-3	TRBV5-1	.	CASSLTDTQYF
TRBJ2-4	TRBV5-6	TRBD1	CASSLATGTGVNIQYF
TRBJ1-4	TRBV18	TRBD1	CASSPTGGNEKLFF
TRBJ2-5	TRBV28	TRBD2	CASSLGLAPQGTQYF
TRBJ1-2	TRBV5-1	TRBD1	CASSLGTGRDGYTF
TRBJ2-7	TRBV28	TRBD1	CASSTGQGEPYEQYF
TRBJ2-1	TRBV10-3	TRBD2	CAIASGISNEQFF
TRBJ2-7	TRBV12-3/TRBV12-4	TRBD2	CASSKSSGLPYEQYF
TRBJ2-7	TRBV20-1	.	CSAFTRDSTYEQYF
TRBJ1-2	TRBV9	.	CASSVAGKSHYGYTF
TRBJ2-2	TRBV11-2	TRBD2	CASSSRLAEVPGELFF
TRBJ2-3	TRBV28	TRBD2	CASGLAGTDTQYF
TRBJ2-1	TRBV11-1	TRBD2	CASSLIKGGTSNEQFF
TRBJ2-3	TRBV6-5	.	CASSSYNRVGKYF
TRBJ2-7	TRBV5-1	TRBD1	CASSVGQGRTYEQYF
TRBJ1-4	TRBV30	.	CAWSELQGSNEKLFF
TRBJ1-1	TRBV12-3/TRBV12-4	.	CASSLYRGQLNTEAFF
TRBJ1-5	TRBV30	.	CAWSADRILAKPQHF
TRBJ2-5	TRBV29-1	.	CSVGNGETQYF
TRBJ2-7	TRBV5-5	.	CASSFFVWSSYEQYF
TRBJ2-3	TRBV11-3	TRBD1	CASSLRGQGRHLFTDTQYF
TRBJ2-1	TRBV20-1	TRBD2	CSARDGGEPLPNEQFF
TRBJ1-3	TRBV12-3/TRBV12-4	TRBD1	CASSSGGFPGNTIYF